Each of the 10 T cell receptor beta chains below was sequenced from the same sample in a study of CXCR3-negative and CXCR3-positive naive CD8 T cells. General study points: A higher hydrophobicity marked the TRB CDR3s of CXCR3-positive naive cells versus CXCR3-negative naive cells.

UMI-labeled 5' RACE yielded the TRB cDNA libraries. TCRdb reprocessed the 5' RACE reads; each CDR3 protein has one entry and no DNA is given. The sample table sets out over 70,000 distinct CDR3 sequences. These receptors lack a known antigen. Input material: naive CXCR3+ CD8+ T cells from blood. Documented subset: CD45RO-CCR7+CD27+CD95- naive CD8+ T cells expressing CXCR3 (TNR3+). These receptors came from a human donor in good health. Some clones in this sample may be carry-over from other donors' samples.

The chain joins TRBV12-3 or TRBV12-4 to TRBJ2-1; TCRdb indicates TRBD1, and absent DNA this call remains unverified. The CDR3 sequence is 13 residues long. The CDR3 sequence: CASSSDSGFGQFF.

This chain connects TRBV15 to TRBJ2-5. Per germline, CDR1 LNHNV and CDR2 YYDKDF (reference sequence). This CDR3 is 14 amino acids long. This CDR3 is CATGDLADLGTQYF.

The chain links TRBV29-1 to TRBJ2-7; the D call of TRBD2 rests on TCRdb alone, since no DNA is present to check it. The germline CDR1 and CDR2 sequences are SQVTM and ANQGSEA. This CDR3 is 13 amino acids long. CDR3: CSVGTLSSYEQYF.

This chain uses TRBV7-2 with TRBJ2-1; TCRdb gives TRBD2 as the D gene, but with no DNA this cannot be confirmed. CDR1 is SGHTA and CDR2 is FQGNSA in the germline V gene. The CDR3 consists of 14 residues. The CDR3 sequence is CASEGYAGYNEQFF.

The chain recombines TRBV12-3 or TRBV12-4 with TRBJ2-7; TCRdb returns TRBD1, unconfirmable since there is no DNA. The CDR3 totals 13 residues. The CDR3 region is CASTLTGYSEQYF.

This chain links TRBV7-8 with TRBJ1-1; TCRdb indicates TRBD1, and absent DNA this call remains unverified. CDR1 and CDR2 from the germline V gene are SGHVS and FQNEAQ. This CDR3 has 16 amino acids. This CDR3 reads CASSLGPLTENTEAFF.

The rearrangement joins TRBV28 to TRBJ2-7; TCRdb reports TRBD1, a call that lacks DNA to check it against. From germline, CDR1 is MDHEN and CDR2 SYDVKM. This CDR3 has 15 residues. The CDR3 loop reads CASSEPQRGGYEQYF.

The chain has TRBV4-2 and TRBJ2-3; TCRdb outputs TRBD2, but without DNA this stays unchecked. From germline, CDR1 is LGHNA and CDR2 YNFKEQ. The CDR3 has 18 amino acids. CDR3 amino acids: CASSQDALAGGPKDTQYF.

The chain combines TRBV29-1 with TRBJ1-4. The CDR3 runs 13 residues. Germline values: CDR1 SQVTM, CDR2 ANQGSEA. CDR3 sequence reads: CSVQSPYNEKLFF.

V and J are TRBV20-1 and TRBJ2-4; TCRdb designates TRBD2, a call that cannot be tested without DNA. Germline CDR1 DFQATT, CDR2 SNEGSKA (reference sequence). The CDR3 extends over 14 amino acids. CDR3 amino acids: CSARDAGAENIQYF.